These T cell receptor beta chains were read from a single sample in a study of shared clonotypes between healthy human individuals. This table comes from immunoSEQ multiplex PCR, and its TCRdb copy is limited to in-frame clones, with some not included. This sample has about 490,000 clones, with 70% to 80% found just once. The source material was PBMCs. The receptors originated from a woman aged 40-49 years in good health. Some clones in this sample may be carry-over from other donors' samples. CDR3s include the opening cysteine and the closing phenylalanine or tryptophan. D genes are given only for firm matches.

d_gene: NA
v_gene: TRBV6-1
CDR3aa: CASSEAGTGHNEQFF

d_gene: NA
v_gene: TRBV4-2
CDR3aa: CASSQTDSGYGYTF

d_gene: NA
v_gene: TRBV2
CDR3aa: CASSELAPYGYTF

d_gene: NA
v_gene: TRBV29-1
CDR3aa: CSVETSGDGYTF

d_gene: NA
v_gene: TRBV9
CDR3aa: CASSVVSGAQVDTQYF

d_gene: NA
v_gene: TRBV11-2
CDR3aa: CASSIRGAGRENEQFF

d_gene: TRBD2
v_gene: TRBV5-1
CDR3aa: CASSSLAGVLEETQYF

d_gene: NA
v_gene: TRBV5-1
CDR3aa: CASSLAREKETQYF

d_gene: TRBD1
v_gene: TRBV11-2
CDR3aa: CASSLEGQGFYEQYF

d_gene: TRBD2
v_gene: TRBV11-2
CDR3aa: CASSATSGSDIQYF

d_gene: NA
v_gene: TRBV11-3
CDR3aa: CASSLRSTSYEQYF

d_gene: NA
v_gene: TRBV10-3
CDR3aa: CAISESIPGYSTDTQYF

d_gene: TRBD2
v_gene: TRBV5-4
CDR3aa: CASSSGTSGFYEQYF

d_gene: NA
v_gene: TRBV11-2
CDR3aa: CASSPTTGSGYTF

d_gene: NA
v_gene: TRBV19
CDR3aa: CASSWEGETQYF

d_gene: NA
v_gene: TRBV7-9
CDR3aa: CASSLGGPGQPQHF

d_gene: NA
v_gene: TRBV30
CDR3aa: CAWRDKGIYQPQHF

d_gene: TRBD1
v_gene: TRBV2
CDR3aa: CASSEMDRGIKLFF

d_gene: NA
v_gene: TRBV2
CDR3aa: CASSSLGQETQYF

d_gene: NA
v_gene: TRBV6-5
CDR3aa: CASSYSRDIKAGYTF

d_gene: TRBD2
v_gene: TRBV7-7
CDR3aa: CASSLVASGRAAYNEQFF

d_gene: TRBD2
v_gene: TRBV11-1
CDR3aa: CASSRGTSGAYEQYF

d_gene: NA
v_gene: TRBV5-1
CDR3aa: CASSSGLGSSYEQYF

d_gene: NA
v_gene: TRBV28
CDR3aa: CASSLLGTDRHYGYTF

d_gene: TRBD2
v_gene: TRBV28
CDR3aa: CASSSPRREGHRGELFF

d_gene: NA
v_gene: TRBV27
CDR3aa: CASSGTHTDTQYF

d_gene: TRBD2
v_gene: TRBV28
CDR3aa: CASRGLAGDSGANVLTF

d_gene: TRBD1
v_gene: TRBV2
CDR3aa: CASSQDRGTGNTIYF

d_gene: NA
v_gene: TRBV28
CDR3aa: CASSLGGGQYF

d_gene: NA
v_gene: TRBV5-1
CDR3aa: CASRTPAGVQETQYF

d_gene: TRBD1
v_gene: TRBV2
CDR3aa: CASSEDDRAHGYTF

d_gene: NA
v_gene: TRBV7-6
CDR3aa: CASSEGASGYTF

d_gene: TRBD2
v_gene: TRBV7-6
CDR3aa: CASSLVPSGRQNTGELFF

d_gene: TRBD1
v_gene: TRBV27
CDR3aa: CASSLAGTGKYVAKNIQYF

d_gene: NA
v_gene: TRBV29-1
CDR3aa: CSAQSESGQYF

d_gene: TRBD1
v_gene: TRBV7-2
CDR3aa: CASSFTGGEKLFF

d_gene: NA
v_gene: TRBV27
CDR3aa: CASSLYRDSYEQYF